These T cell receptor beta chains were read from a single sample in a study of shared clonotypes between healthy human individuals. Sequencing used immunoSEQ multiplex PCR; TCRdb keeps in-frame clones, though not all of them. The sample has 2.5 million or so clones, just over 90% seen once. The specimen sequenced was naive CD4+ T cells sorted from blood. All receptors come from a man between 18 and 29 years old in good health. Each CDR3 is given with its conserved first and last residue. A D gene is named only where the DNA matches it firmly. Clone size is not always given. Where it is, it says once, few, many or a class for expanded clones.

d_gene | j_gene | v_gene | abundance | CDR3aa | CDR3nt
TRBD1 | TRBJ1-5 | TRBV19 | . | CASSTGQNNQPQHF | TGTGCCAGTAGTACGGGACAGAACAATCAGCCCCAGCATTTT
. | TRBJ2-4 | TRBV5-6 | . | CASSLRVAKNIQYF | TGTGCCAGCAGCCTAAGGGTAGCCAAAAACATTCAGTACTTC
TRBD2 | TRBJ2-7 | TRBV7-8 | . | CASSPSGVASRQYF | TGTGCCAGCAGCCCTAGCGGGGTGGCCTCTAGGCAGTACTTC
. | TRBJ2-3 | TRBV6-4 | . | CASSPRGPGPRTDTQYF | TGTGCCAGCAGTCCCAGAGGGCCGGGACCACGCACAGATACGCAGTATTTT
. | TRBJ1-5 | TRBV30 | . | CAWSEEGGQPQHF | TGTGCCTGGAGTGAAGAGGGTGGGCAGCCCCAGCATTTT
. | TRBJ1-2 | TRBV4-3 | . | CASSQDTLTYTF | TGCGCCAGCAGCCAAGATACCCTGACCTACACCTTC
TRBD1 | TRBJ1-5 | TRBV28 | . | CASSPLMDRAGNQPQHF | TGTGCCAGCAGTCCCCTGATGGACAGGGCGGGCAATCAGCCCCAGCATTTT
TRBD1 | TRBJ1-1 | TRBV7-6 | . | CASSPQGSGDTEAFF | TGTGCCAGCAGCCCACAGGGGTCCGGGGACACTGAAGCTTTCTTT
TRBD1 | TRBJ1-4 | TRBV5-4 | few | CASRTTGPNEKLFF | TGTGCCAGCAGGACGACAGGGCCTAATGAAAAACTGTTTTTT
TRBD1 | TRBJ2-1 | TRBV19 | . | CATSGTGGRDNEQFF | TGTGCCACCTCCGGGACAGGGGGCAGGGACAATGAGCAGTTCTTC
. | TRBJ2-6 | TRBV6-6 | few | CASSYGSGANVLTF | TGTGCCAGCAGTTATGGATCTGGGGCCAACGTCCTGACTTTC
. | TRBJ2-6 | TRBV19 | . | CASSTGPGPGANVLTF | TGTGCCAGTAGTACCGGACCAGGGCCCGGGGCCAACGTCCTGACTTTC
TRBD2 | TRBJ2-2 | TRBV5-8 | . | CASSRGRPRLADNTGELFF | TGTGCCAGCAGCCGAGGTAGACCTCGACTAGCGGATAACACCGGGGAGCTGTTTTTT
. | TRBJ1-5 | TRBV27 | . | CATSLGQYSNQPQHF | TGTGCCACCAGCTTAGGACAGTATAGCAATCAGCCCCAGCATTTT
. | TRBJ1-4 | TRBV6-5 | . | CASSSPGKKLFF | TGTGCCAGCAGTTCTCCGGGCAAAAAACTGTTTTTT
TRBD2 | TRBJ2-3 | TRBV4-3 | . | CASSQDRAGGSTDTQYF | TGCGCCAGCAGCCAAGATCGGGCGGGAGGGAGCACAGATACGCAGTATTTT
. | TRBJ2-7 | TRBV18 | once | CASSPRGLFYEQYF | TGTGCCAGCTCACCAAGGGGACTTTTCTACGAGCAGTACTTC
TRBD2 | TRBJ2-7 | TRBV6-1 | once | CASIPGTSDYEQYF | TGTGCCAGCATTCCCGGGACTAGCGACTACGAGCAGTACTTC
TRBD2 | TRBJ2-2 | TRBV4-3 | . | CASSQETGGNTGELFF | TGCGCCAGCAGCCAAGAAACGGGGGGGAACACCGGGGAGCTGTTTTTT
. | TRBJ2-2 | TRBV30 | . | CAGGYTGELFF | TGTGCCGGGGGGTACACCGGGGAGCTGTTTTTT